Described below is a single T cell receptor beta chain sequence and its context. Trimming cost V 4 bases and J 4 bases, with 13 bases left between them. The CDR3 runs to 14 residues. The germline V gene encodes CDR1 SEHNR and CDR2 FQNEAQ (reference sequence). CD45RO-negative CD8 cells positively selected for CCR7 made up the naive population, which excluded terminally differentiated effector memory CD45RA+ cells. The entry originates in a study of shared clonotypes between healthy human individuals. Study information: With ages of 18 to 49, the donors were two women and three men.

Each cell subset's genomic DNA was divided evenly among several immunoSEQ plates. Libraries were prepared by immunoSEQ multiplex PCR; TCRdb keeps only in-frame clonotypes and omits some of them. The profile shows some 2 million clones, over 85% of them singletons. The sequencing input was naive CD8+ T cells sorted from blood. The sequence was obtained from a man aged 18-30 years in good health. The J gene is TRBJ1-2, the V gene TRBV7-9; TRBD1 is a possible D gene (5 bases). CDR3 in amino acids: CASSSGAEGYGYTF. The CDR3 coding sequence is TGTGCCAGCAGCTCCGGGGCCGAGGGCTATGGCTACACCTTC.